This paragraph reports one T cell receptor (beta chain). Some clones are missing from TCRdb's copy, which holds only in-frame ones; the method was immunoSEQ multiplex PCR. Among hundreds of thousands of clones, 75% to 90% were seen once, and the ten largest hold about 0.0098%. The V segment lost 4 bases and the J segment 2 bases; nucleotides outside the gene matches: 16. The CDR3 runs to 20 residues. The germline CDR1 and CDR2 sequences are SGHRS and YFSETQ. This record belongs to a study of shared T cell receptors in the human thymus. The same data also contributed to another study, on human thymus T cells. That paper notes: The donors were infants in Finland with congenital heart defects, otherwise immunologically healthy. Thymic material originated from resections removed in the course of corrective heart surgery.

Input material: thymocytes. V and J are TRBV5-1 and TRBJ2-1, with 12 positions matching TRBD2. The origin of this receptor is a girl under two years old with a congenital heart defect. In DNA, the CDR3 is TGCGCCAGCAGCACAACTAGCGGGGGGCCCAAACGCGGACCCTACAATGAGCAGTTCTTC. As protein: CASSTTSGGPKRGPYNEQFF.